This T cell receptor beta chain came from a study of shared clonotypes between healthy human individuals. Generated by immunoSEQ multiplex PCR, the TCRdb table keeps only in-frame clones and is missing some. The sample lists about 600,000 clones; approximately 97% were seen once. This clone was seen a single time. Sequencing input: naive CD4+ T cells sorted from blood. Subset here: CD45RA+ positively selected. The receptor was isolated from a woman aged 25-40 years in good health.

The CDR3 nucleotides are TGTGCCAGCAGATCCGACAGGGGGGCCTACAATGAGCAGTTCTTC. Its translation: CASRSDRGAYNEQFF. The gene calls are TRBV28 and TRBJ2-1; 9 positions agree with TRBD1. The CDR3 runs 15 residues. The V segment lost 6 bases and the J segment 2 bases; nucleotides outside the gene matches: 5. The V gene's germline CDR1 is MDHEN and CDR2 SYDVKM. Using reference TRBV28 and TRBJ2-1 for the parts outside the CDR3, the full variable domain is DVKVTQSSRYLVKRTGEKVFLECVQDMDHENMFWYRQDPGLGLRLIYFSYDVKMKEKGDIPEGYSVSREKKERFSLILESASTNQTSMYLCASRSDRGAYNEQFFGPGTRLTVL.